This entry is about one T cell receptor (beta chain). Its target is not known. This sample is part of a study of identical twins. Study findings and constraints: Within beta out-of-frame sequences, the excess sharing observed between twins was weaker.

TCRdb reanalysed the 5' RACE reads using MiXCR and keeps one entry per CDR3 protein. Among fewer than 450,000 distinct CDR3 sequences listed, roughly 9% were seen once. V dropped 5 bases and J dropped 6; count of bases not matched to a gene: 6. Germline V lookup: CDR1 DFQATT, CDR2 SNEGSKA (reference sequence). The length of the CDR3 is 13 residues. The gene calls are TRBV20-1 and TRBJ2-4; 8 nucleotides line up with TRBD1. This clonotype was obtained from a woman aged 50 to 60 in good health. The sequencing input was naive T cells sorted from blood. CDR3 nucleotides: TGCAGTGCTCAACGACAGGGGTTAAACATTCAGTACTTC. Protein sequence: CSAQRQGLNIQYF.